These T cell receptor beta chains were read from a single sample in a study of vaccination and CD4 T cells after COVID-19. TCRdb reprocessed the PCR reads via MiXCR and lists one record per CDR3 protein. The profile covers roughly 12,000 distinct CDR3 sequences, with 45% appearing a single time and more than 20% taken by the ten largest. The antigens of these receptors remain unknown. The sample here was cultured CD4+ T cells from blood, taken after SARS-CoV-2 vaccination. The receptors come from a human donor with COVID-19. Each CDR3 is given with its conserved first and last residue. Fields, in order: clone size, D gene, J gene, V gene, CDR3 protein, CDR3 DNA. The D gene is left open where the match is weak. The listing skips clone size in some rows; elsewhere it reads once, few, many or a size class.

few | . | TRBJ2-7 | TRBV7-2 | CASSLNRVSYEQYF | TGTGCCAGCAGCTTAAACAGGGTATCCTACGAGCAGTACTTC
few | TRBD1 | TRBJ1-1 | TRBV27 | CASRGQGNTEAFF | TGTGCCAGCAGGGGACAGGGGAACACTGAAGCTTTCTTT
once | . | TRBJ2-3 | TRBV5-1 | CASSPQGSDTQYF | TGCGCCAGCAGCCCCCAGGGGTCAGATACGCAGTATTTT
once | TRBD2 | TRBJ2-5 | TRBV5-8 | CASRGGLGTSGEETQYF | TGTGCCAGCAGGGGCGGGCTGGGGACTAGCGGTGAAGAGACCCAGTACTTC
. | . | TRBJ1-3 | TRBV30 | CAWSPTTGISGNTIYF | TGTGCCTGGAGTCCGACCACAGGGATCTCTGGAAACACCATATATTTT
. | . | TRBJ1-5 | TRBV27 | CASSWDGSHSQPQHF | TGTGCCAGCAGCTGGGACGGCTCCCATAGTCAGCCCCAGCATTTT
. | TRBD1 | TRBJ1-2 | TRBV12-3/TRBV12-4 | CASTPRGTADYGYTF | TGTGCCAGCACTCCGAGGGGGACAGCGGATTATGGCTACACCTTC
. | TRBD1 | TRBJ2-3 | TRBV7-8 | CASSLYGTGEDTQYF | TGTGCCAGCAGCTTATACGGGACAGGGGAGGATACGCAGTATTTT
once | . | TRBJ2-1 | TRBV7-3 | CASSIMVGGAGNEQFF | TGTGCCAGCAGCATTATGGTCGGGGGAGCCGGGAATGAGCAGTTCTTC
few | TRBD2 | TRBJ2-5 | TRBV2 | CASSQTGTKGPTQYF | TGTGCCAGCAGCCAAACCGGGACTAAGGGACCGACCCAGTACTTC
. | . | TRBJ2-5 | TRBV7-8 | CASSDPRGYETQYF | TGTGCCAGCAGCGACCCGAGGGGGTATGAGACCCAGTACTTC
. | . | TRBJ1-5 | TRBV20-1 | CSARQQGSQPQHF | TGCAGTGCTAGGCAACAGGGTTCTCAGCCCCAGCATTTT
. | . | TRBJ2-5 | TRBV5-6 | CASRPGGPIPYQETQYF | TGTGCCAGCAGGCCTGGGGGGCCTATCCCGTACCAAGAGACCCAGTACTTC
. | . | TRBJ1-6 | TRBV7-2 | CASSTTGGNSPLHF | TGTGCCAGCAGCACAACAGGAGGTAATTCACCCCTCCACTTT
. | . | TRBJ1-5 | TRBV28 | CASSLGWGQPQHF | TGTGCCAGCAGCCTTGGGTGGGGTCAGCCCCAGCATTTT
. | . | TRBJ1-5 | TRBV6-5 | CASGDSSNQPQHF | TGTGCCAGCGGAGACTCGAGCAATCAGCCCCAGCATTTT
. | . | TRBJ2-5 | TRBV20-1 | CSATSHSGTETQYF | TGCAGTGCTACCTCGCACAGTGGAACTGAGACCCAGTACTTC
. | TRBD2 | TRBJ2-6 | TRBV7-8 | CASSPNPTSGISGANVLTF | TGTGCCAGCAGCCCGAACCCGACTAGCGGAATCTCTGGGGCCAACGTCCTGACTTTC
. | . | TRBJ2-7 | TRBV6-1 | CASSEYPDYEQYF | TGTGCCAGCAGTGAATACCCGGACTACGAGCAGTACTTC
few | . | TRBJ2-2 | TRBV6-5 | CASSYSVGTGELFF | TGTGCCAGCAGTTACTCGGTGGGCACCGGGGAGCTGTTTTTT
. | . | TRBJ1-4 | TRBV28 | CASSGQPFNEKLFF | TGTGCCAGCAGTGGCCAGCCGTTTAATGAAAAACTGTTTTTT
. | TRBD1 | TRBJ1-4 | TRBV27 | CASSRTGTATNEKLFF | TGTGCCAGCAGTAGGACAGGAACCGCAACTAATGAAAAACTGTTTTTT
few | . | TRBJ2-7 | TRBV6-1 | CATKPGGPYEQYF | TGTGCCACCAAACCTGGGGGGCCCTACGAGCAGTACTTC
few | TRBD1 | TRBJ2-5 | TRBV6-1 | CASINDRAETQYF | TGTGCCAGCATAAACGACAGGGCCGAGACCCAGTACTTC
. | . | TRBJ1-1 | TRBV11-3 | CASSGKRSDNTEAFF | TGTGCCAGCAGCGGAAAGAGGTCCGATAACACTGAAGCTTTCTTT
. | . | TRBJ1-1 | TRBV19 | CASSTDTSTEAFF | TGTGCCAGTAGTACCGACACGTCCACTGAAGCTTTCTTT
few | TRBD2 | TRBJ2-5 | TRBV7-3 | CASSSRTSGVQETQYF | TGTGCCAGCAGCTCCCGGACTAGCGGGGTTCAAGAGACCCAGTACTTC
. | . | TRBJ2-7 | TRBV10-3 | CAISELQQAYEQYF | TGTGCCATCAGTGAGCTCCAGCAGGCCTACGAGCAGTACTTC
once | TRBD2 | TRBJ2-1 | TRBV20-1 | CSAFSGGGSSYNEQFF | TGCAGCGCCTTTAGCGGGGGCGGAAGCTCCTACAATGAGCAGTTCTTC
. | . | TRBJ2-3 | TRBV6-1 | CASGRDTQYF | TGTGCCAGCGGCAGAGATACGCAGTATTTT
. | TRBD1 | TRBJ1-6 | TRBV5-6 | CASSVGTGEPNSPLHF | TGTGCCAGCAGCGTAGGGACAGGGGAACCTAATTCACCCCTCCACTTT
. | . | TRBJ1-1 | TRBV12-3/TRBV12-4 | CASSAGSWMKTETEAFF | TGTGCCAGCAGTGCAGGGTCATGGATGAAGACGGAGACTGAAGCTTTCTTT
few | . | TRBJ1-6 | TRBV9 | CASSVASSSQGSPLHF | TGTGCCAGCAGCGTAGCTAGCTCGTCCCAGGGTTCACCCCTCCACTTT
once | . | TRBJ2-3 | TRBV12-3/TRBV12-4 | CASGGSPSTDTQYF | TGTGCCAGCGGGGGGTCCCCTAGCACAGATACGCAGTATTTT
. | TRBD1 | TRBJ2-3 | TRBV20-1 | CSARRTGTDTQYF | TGCAGTGCTAGGCGGACAGGGACAGATACGCAGTATTTT
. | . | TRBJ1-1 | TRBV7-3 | CASSLYRVRNTEAFF | TGTGCCAGCAGCTTATACAGGGTCAGGAACACTGAAGCTTTCTTT
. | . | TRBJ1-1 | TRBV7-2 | CASSLQGNTEAFF | TGTGCCAGCAGCTTGCAGGGGAACACTGAAGCTTTCTTT
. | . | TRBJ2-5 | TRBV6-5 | CARSSPRWGETQYF | TGTGCCCGCAGTTCACCCAGGTGGGGAGAGACCCAGTACTTC
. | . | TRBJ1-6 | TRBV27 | CASRGPGDSYNSPLHF | TGTGCCAGCAGGGGACCCGGCGACTCCTATAATTCACCCCTCCACTTT
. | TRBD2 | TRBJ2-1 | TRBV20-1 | CSAPKAGGLGEQFF | TGCAGTGCGCCCAAGGCGGGGGGACTCGGAGAGCAGTTCTTC
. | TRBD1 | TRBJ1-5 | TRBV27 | CASKRGTENQPQHF | TGTGCCAGCAAAAGAGGGACAGAAAATCAGCCCCAGCATTTT
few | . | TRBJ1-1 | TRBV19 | CASSIGGDTEAFF | TGTGCCAGTAGTATAGGGGGGGACACTGAAGCTTTCTTT
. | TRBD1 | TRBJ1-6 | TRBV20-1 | CSARETGGWGNSPLHF | TGCAGTGCTAGAGAAACAGGGGGCTGGGGTAATTCACCCCTCCACTTT
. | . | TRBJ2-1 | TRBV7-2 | CASSLANKYNEQFF | TGTGCCAGCAGCTTAGCGAACAAGTACAATGAGCAGTTCTTC
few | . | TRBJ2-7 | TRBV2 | CASSEVSEQYF | TGTGCCAGCAGTGAAGTCTCCGAGCAGTACTTC
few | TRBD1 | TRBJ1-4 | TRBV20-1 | CSASGGGEKLFF | TGCAGTGCCTCAGGAGGGGGCGAAAAACTGTTTTTT
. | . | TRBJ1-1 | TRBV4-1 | CASSPGPLRAFF | TGCGCCAGCAGCCCGGGACCCCTCCGGGCTTTCTTT
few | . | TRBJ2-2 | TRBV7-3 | CASSITSFGELFF | TGTGCCAGCAGCATAACTAGCTTCGGGGAGCTGTTTTTT
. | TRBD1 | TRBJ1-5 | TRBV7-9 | CASSQITGTGGQPQHF | TGTGCCAGCAGCCAAATTACCGGGACAGGGGGTCAGCCCCAGCATTTT
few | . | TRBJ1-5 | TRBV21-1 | CASSNGRVGNQPQHF | TGTGCCAGCAGCAATGGACGGGTGGGCAATCAGCCCCAGCATTTT
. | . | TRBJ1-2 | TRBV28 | CASSFRDSRFGYTF | TGTGCCAGCAGTTTCCGGGACTCAAGGTTCGGCTACACCTTC
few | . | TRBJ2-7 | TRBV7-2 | CASSLASDRSYEQYF | TGTGCCAGCAGCTTAGCTAGCGATAGGTCCTACGAGCAGTACTTC
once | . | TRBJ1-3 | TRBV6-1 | CASSDTGNTIYF | TGTGCCAGCAGTGACACAGGAAACACCATATATTTT
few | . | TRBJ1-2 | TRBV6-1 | CASSPPGAGGYTF | TGTGCCAGCAGTCCTCCGGGGGCCGGTGGCTACACCTTC
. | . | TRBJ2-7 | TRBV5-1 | CASSLGPGAYEQYF | TGCGCCAGCAGCTTGGGTCCGGGTGCCTACGAGCAGTACTTC